The 20 T cell receptor beta chains below were found in one sample sequenced in a study of blood T cell repertoires in COVID-19 (dated by TCRdb to about 2020). To prepare the library, the immunoSEQ multiplex PCR assay was applied. What TCRdb holds here is the immuneACCESS table cut down to in-frame rearrangements. Part of the clones is not present; checked against another copy, under half of the missing clones reflect an unresolved V gene, and the others are unexplained. The sample table holds about 190,000 clones, of which around 80% were seen once. The ten largest clones add up to about 3% of the sample. The sample comprised peripheral blood. The receptors originated from a woman over 75 with active or convalescent COVID-19.

The chain couples TRBV29-1 to TRBJ1-1; a weak D match, TRBD1 (6 bases). Germline lookup yields CDR1 SQVTM and CDR2 ANQGSEA. V was shortened by 7 bases and J by 1 base, with 10 bases between the two germline ends. The length of the CDR3 is 12 residues. CDR3 sequence (DNA): TGCAGCGGCAACAGGGAGAACACTGAAGCTTTCTTT. It codes for CSGNRENTEAFF.

V gene TRBV3-1 (or the pseudogene TRBV3-2) combines with J gene TRBJ2-3, with 12 bases aligning to TRBD2. Germline assignment: CDR1 LGHDT and CDR2 YNNKEL (reference sequence). The CDR3 is 15 amino acids. Losses at the gene ends were 5 bases for V and 4 bases for J; bases not matched to a gene: 4. CDR3 sequence: CASSSSGGAADTQYF. The CDR3 nucleotides are TGTGCCAGCAGCTCTAGCGGGGGGGCAGCAGATACGCAGTATTTT.

This clone was detected once. CDR3 sequence: CASSYSSGGSYNEQFF. CDR3 sequence (DNA): TGTGCCAGCAGTTACTCTTCGGGGGGCTCCTACAATGAGCAGTTCTTC. The chain joins TRBV6-2 or TRBV6-3 to TRBJ2-1; 7 bases line up with TRBD2. Germline CDR1 and CDR2: MNHEY and SVGEGT. Trimming at V came to 0 bases and at J to 0 bases, leaving 2 bases not matched to a gene. CDR3 size: 16 residues.

The chain is built from TRBV28 and TRBJ1-1; D gene ambiguous. The germline CDR1 and CDR2 sequences are MDHEN and SYDVKM. This CDR3 has 13 amino acids. V gave up 7 bases and J gave up 1 base, with 10 bases separating them. The CDR3 here is CASTRSGNTEAFF. The CDR3 nucleotides read TGTGCCAGCACCAGAAGCGGGAACACTGAAGCTTTCTTT.

The chain couples TRBV5-6 to TRBJ1-4; D is unclear. CDR3 length: 17 amino acids. Germline CDR1 is SGHDT and CDR2 is YYEEEE. Trimming removed 2 bases at V and 0 bases at J, with 14 bases between. CDR3 nucleotides: TGTGCCAGCAGCTTTTACACCTCCCGGGCAACTAATGAAAAACTGTTTTTT. This codes for CASSFYTSRATNEKLFF. The whole variable domain, remainder taken from reference TRBV5-6 and TRBJ1-4, is DAGVTQSPTHLIKTRGQQVTLRCSPKSGHDTVSWYQQALGQGPQFIFQYYEEEERQRGNFPDRFSGHQFPNYSSELNVNALLLGDSALYLCASSFYTSRATNEKLFFGSGTQLSVL.

This rearrangement joins TRBV24-1 to TRBJ2-3, with TRBD2 as a possible D gene (5 bases). This CDR3 is 17 amino acids long. Germline assignment: CDR1 KGHDR and CDR2 SFDVKD. Trimming left V 2 bases short and J 1 base short, with 15 bases between. This CDR3 is CATSDSDWARGTDTQYF. CDR3 sequence (DNA): TGTGCCACCAGTGATTCGGACTGGGCCCGAGGCACAGATACGCAGTATTTT.

The chain joins TRBV28 to TRBJ2-3; 11 nucleotides align to TRBD2. There are 18 residues in the CDR3. V lost 1 base and J lost 1; bases outside the gene matches: 7. Germline loops: CDR1 MDHEN, CDR2 SYDVKM. The CDR3 protein is CASSLFLAGGRGTDTQYF. The CDR3 DNA is TGTGCCAGCAGTTTATTTTTAGCGGGGGGGCGTGGCACAGATACGCAGTATTTT.

This chain links TRBV3-1 (or the pseudogene TRBV3-2) with TRBJ2-2; D may be TRBD2 (6 bases). V shed 5 bases and J shed 6 bases, with 10 bases lying between them. This CDR3 comprises 13 residues. Germline CDR1 and CDR2: LGHDT and YNNKEL (reference sequence). CDR3 sequence (DNA): TGTGCCAGCAGCTTACGACTAGCCGGGGAGCTGTTTTTT. Its protein product is CASSLRLAGELFF.

This clone was recorded a few times. V and J are TRBV3-1 (or the pseudogene TRBV3-2) and TRBJ1-1; a possible D gene is TRBD1 (5 bases). Trimming removed 5 bases at V and 7 bases at J, with 8 bases between. Germline CDR1 and CDR2: LGHDT and YNNKEL (reference sequence). The CDR3 extends over 11 amino acids. CDR3 DNA: TGTGCCAGCAGCTACGGGGGTGAAGCTTTCTTT. The encoded protein is CASSYGGEAFF.

The chain employs TRBV7-2 and TRBJ1-5, with D possibly matching TRBD1 (5 bases). From germline, CDR1 is SGHTA and CDR2 FQGNSA. This CDR3 region has 13 residues. V was cut by 5 bases and J by 5 bases, with 10 bases left in between. CDR3: CASSGGADQPQHF. The CDR3, as DNA: TGTGCCAGCAGCGGAGGGGCAGATCAGCCCCAGCATTTT.

J is TRBJ1-2 and V is TRBV3-1 (or the pseudogene TRBV3-2), with D possibly being TRBD1 (6 bases). Germline CDR1 LGHDT, CDR2 YNNKEL (reference sequence). V lost 4 bases to trimming and J lost 6 bases, with 12 bases between them. CDR3 size: 13 residues. The CDR3 reads CASSPQGLDGYTF. The DNA for the CDR3 is TGTGCCAGCAGCCCACAGGGTCTCGATGGCTACACCTTC.

J is TRBJ2-1 and V is TRBV7-2; TRBD2 matches 9 bases. V shed 8 bases and J 9 bases; nucleotides not matched to a gene: 8. CDR3 size: 13 residues. The germline gives CDR1 SGHTA, CDR2 FQGNSA. The CDR3 coding sequence is TGTGCCAGCCACCCTCTAGCGGGGCTTGAGCAGTTCTTC. Translating gives CASHPLAGLEQFF.

This clone has a single count. In nucleotides, the CDR3 is TGCAGTGCTAGAGGGGGGCCTGAGCAGTTCTTC. It encodes CSARGGPEQFF. V is TRBV20-1 and J is TRBJ2-1; TRBD1 might be the D (6 bases). The CDR3 is 11 residues long. CDR1 and CDR2 from the germline V gene are DFQATT and SNEGSKA (reference sequence). The ends were cut back, 1 base at V and 9 bases at J, with 7 bases in the middle.

The chain links TRBV16 to TRBJ1-2; TRBD1 matches at 8 bases. After removal of 4 bases from V and 5 bases from J, the junction contained 6 bases not matched to a gene. The V gene's germline CDR1 is KGHSY and CDR2 FQNENV. The CDR3 length is 14 residues. The CDR3 DNA reads TGTGCCAGCAGCCTCCCCGGGACAGGTTATGGCTACACCTTC. It is translated as CASSLPGTGYGYTF.

The chain employs TRBV7-2 and TRBJ1-2; D is ambiguous. The CDR3 covers 14 residues. Germline loops: CDR1 SGHTA, CDR2 FQGNSA. The V gene lost 5 bases and the J gene lost 5 bases, with 15 bases spanning the gap. CDR3 amino acids: CASSPGSLDYGYTF. For the CDR3, the DNA is TGTGCCAGCAGCCCAGGATCATTGGATTATGGCTACACCTTC.

The chain's CDR3 is CASSLTSGHSYEQYF. CDR3 coding DNA: TGCGCCAGCAGCCTGACTAGCGGGCACTCCTACGAGCAGTACTTC. V usage is TRBV4-1 and J usage is TRBJ2-7; 10 nucleotides match TRBD2. J was trimmed by 0 bases and V by 4 bases; bases with no gene match: 3. CDR3 size: 15 residues. In germline, CDR1 is MGHRA, CDR2 YSYEKL.

The chain combines TRBV19 with TRBJ1-2; no definite D call. The germline V gene encodes CDR1 LNHDA and CDR2 SQIVND (reference sequence). Between the trimmed V and J ends, which lost 4 bases and 2 bases, there was a span of 14 bases. The CDR3 extends over 15 amino acids. CDR3: CASSKDGSQNYGYTF. The CDR3 nucleotides read TGTGCCAGTAGTAAGGACGGGAGCCAAAACTATGGCTACACCTTC.

The V call is TRBV7-2, the J call TRBJ1-1, with D uncertain. The germline V gene encodes CDR1 SGHTA and CDR2 FQGNSA. V was trimmed by 2 bases and J by 10 bases, leaving 14 bases between them. The CDR3 is 13 amino acids. CDR3 nucleotide sequence: TGTGCCAGCAGCTTATCTGAATCCTCGGTAGCTTTCTTT. It translates to CASSLSESSVAFF.

This clone was seen a few times. The chain employs TRBV4-1 and TRBJ1-5; possible D gene TRBD1, 5 bases. V shed 4 bases and J shed 5 bases, with 18 bases lying between them. This CDR3 has 16 amino acids. CDR1 MGHRA and CDR2 YSYEKL come from the germline V gene. CDR3 DNA sequence: TGCGCCAGCAGCCCGAGAGCGGGGTTGGGGGATCAGCCCCAGCATTTT. It translates to CASSPRAGLGDQPQHF.

This chain uses TRBV20-1 with TRBJ1-4; weak D call: TRBD1 (6 bases). The ends were cut back, 3 bases at V and 7 bases at J, with 12 bases in the middle. The CDR3 has 13 residues. Germline V gene sequence: CDR1 DFQATT, CDR2 SNEGSKA (reference sequence). The CDR3 here is CSASTHRVEKLFF. DNA for the CDR3: TGCAGTGCTAGTACCCACAGGGTTGAAAAACTGTTTTTT.